A single sample gave rise to the 5 T cell receptor beta chains below, sequenced in a study of graft-versus-host responses after intestinal transplantation (dated by TCRdb to about 2021). Taken with the paper, the label for time point translates to: cells obtained before transplantation from donor or recipient. Receptors were amplified or captured by the immunoSEQ multiplex PCR assay. TCRdb took this table from immuneACCESS and kept in-frame rearrangements with V and J called. Such tables lack part of the clones; where checked against another copy, unresolved V genes explain under half of the gap, and the rest is unexplained. The sample data list 90,000 to 95,000 clones, and roughly nine tenths of these were observed just once. The ten largest clones capture approximately 0.5% of the sample. What these receptors recognize is not known. The sequencing used unstimulated CD8+ T cells sorted from spleen or lymph node cells, collected before intestinal transplant. The receptor set was obtained from a human donor who received an intestinal transplant.

This clone showed up just once. This chain joins TRBV9 and TRBJ1-1, with 7 bases aligning to TRBD1. This CDR3 region has 13 residues. Per germline, CDR1 SGDLS and CDR2 YYNGEE. With 3 bases clipped from V and 1 base from J, the junction kept 0 bases outside the gene matches. CDR3: CASSGQGNTEAFF. The CDR3 coding sequence is TGTGCCAGCAGCGGACAGGGGAACACTGAAGCTTTCTTT.

This sequence joins TRBV6-5 and TRBJ2-7; weak D call: TRBD2 (6 bases). Trimming cost V 2 bases and J 5 bases, with 10 bases left between them. The CDR3 is made up of 13 amino acids. Germline V gene data show CDR1 as MNHEY and CDR2 as SVGAGI. Here the CDR3 reads CASSYLRGNEQYF. The CDR3 region has the DNA TGTGCCAGCAGTTACCTCCGGGGGAACGAGCAGTACTTC.

This clone occurred once. The gene calls are TRBV5-6 and TRBJ2-2; D is uncertain. The germline V gene encodes CDR1 SGHDT and CDR2 YYEEEE. The CDR3 runs to 13 residues. Trimming stripped 1 base from V and 6 bases from J, with 7 bases between. In nucleotides, the CDR3 is TGTGCCAGCAGCTTGTCGAGTTCCGGGGAGCTGTTTTTT. Protein product: CASSLSSSGELFF. The whole variable domain, remainder taken from reference TRBV5-6 and TRBJ2-2, is DAGVTQSPTHLIKTRGQQVTLRCSPKSGHDTVSWYQQALGQGPQFIFQYYEEEERQRGNFPDRFSGHQFPNYSSELNVNALLLGDSALYLCASSLSSSGELFFGEGSRLTVL.

This sequence joins TRBV9 and TRBJ1-1; the D gene is possibly TRBD1 (5 bases). V was pared by 1 base and J by 1 base, with 11 bases between. The CDR3 is made up of 15 amino acids. CDR1 is SGDLS and CDR2 is YYNGEE in the germline V gene. CDR3 DNA: TGTGCCAGCAGCGTACAGGGAGGGGAGAACACTGAAGCTTTCTTT. Residues: CASSVQGGENTEAFF. Based on the CDR3 plus reference TRBV9 and TRBJ1-1, the full variable domain is DSGVTQTPKHLITATGQRVTLRCSPRSGDLSVYWYQQSLDQGLQFLIQYYNGEERAKGNILERFSAQQFPDLHSELNLSSLELGDSALYFCASSVQGGENTEAFFGQGTRLTVV.

The genes are TRBV27 and TRBJ2-7; 9 nucleotides line up with TRBD1. Germline V gives CDR1 MNHEY, CDR2 SMNVEV (reference sequence). The trim removed 6 bases at V and 6 bases at J, leaving 15 bases unmatched. The CDR3 is 16 amino acids. CDR3 nucleotides: TGTGCCAGCAGCCTAAAACTGGGGGACAGGGACGGCGAGCAGTACTTC. Its translation is CASSLKLGDRDGEQYF.